A selection of T cell receptor beta chains follows, all from one sample in a study of cytomegalovirus exposure and HLA in healthy donors. The repertoire was sequenced with immunoSEQ multiplex PCR; TCRdb's copy has only in-frame clones and lacks some. This sample has about 40,000 clones, with approximately 90% found just once. Source material: PBMCs. These receptors all stem from a woman between 40 and 50 years old in good health and CMV-seropositive. Both conserved end residues are part of each CDR3. The D gene is left open where the match is weak. Not all rows give a size; the values are once, few, many and, for expanded clones, a class.

length,J,D,size,V,CDR3,DNA
14,TRBJ2-3,NA,once,TRBV5-1,CASSLWGGTDTQYF,TGCGCCAGCAGCTTGTGGGGCGGCACAGATACGCAGTATTTT
12,TRBJ1-5,NA,NA,TRBV25-1,CASSDPGQPQHF,TGTGCCAGCAGTGACCCCGGTCAGCCCCAGCATTTT
13,TRBJ2-5,TRBD1,NA,TRBV30,CAWRGQHQETQYF,TGTGCCTGGCGGGGACAGCACCAAGAGACCCAGTACTTC
14,TRBJ1-4,NA,NA,TRBV27,CASSLRGGSEKLFF,TGTGCCAGCAGTCTTCGGGGGGGTAGTGAAAAACTGTTTTTT
12,TRBJ2-5,TRBD1,once,TRBV19,CASRQGKETQYF,TGTGCCAGCCGACAGGGTAAAGAGACCCAGTACTTC
13,TRBJ2-7,TRBD1,NA,TRBV5-1,CASSAEPDRGQYF,TGCGCCAGCAGCGCCGAACCGGACAGGGGGCAGTACTTC
13,TRBJ1-6,NA,NA,TRBV27,CASSEQQHSPLHF,TGTGCCAGCAGTGAACAGCAGCATTCACCCCTCCACTTT
14,TRBJ1-1,NA,NA,TRBV29-1,CSGSSGGRITEAFF,TGCAGCGGTTCTTCCGGGGGAAGAATCACTGAAGCTTTCTTT
13,TRBJ1-2,NA,NA,TRBV10-2,CASSMTGTSGYTF,TGCGCCAGCAGTATGACAGGAACAAGTGGCTACACCTTC
15,TRBJ1-1,NA,NA,TRBV6-5,CASSYSTTGKAEAFF,TGTGCCAGCAGTTACTCCACGACAGGTAAAGCTGAAGCTTTCTTT
13,TRBJ1-2,NA,NA,TRBV19,CASRPQGNYGYTF,TGTGCCAGCCGCCCCCAGGGGAACTATGGCTACACCTTC
13,TRBJ1-1,NA,NA,TRBV7-2,CASCRQGDTEAFF,TGTGCCAGCTGTAGGCAGGGTGACACTGAAGCTTTCTTT
10,TRBJ2-1,NA,NA,TRBV20-1,CSARRNEQFF,TGCAGTGCTCGGAGGAATGAGCAGTTCTTC
14,TRBJ1-2,NA,NA,TRBV5-6,CASSSTSTAVGYTF,TGTGCCAGCAGCTCCACTTCTACAGCGGTGGGCTACACCTTC
16,TRBJ2-4,NA,NA,TRBV7-9,CASSSTGILAKNIQYF,TGTGCCAGCAGCTCTACAGGGATATTAGCCAAAAACATTCAGTACTTC
16,TRBJ1-6,NA,NA,TRBV19,CASSIEWYRKVSPLHF,TGTGCCAGTAGTATAGAATGGTACAGGAAGGTCTCACCCCTCCACTTT
13,TRBJ2-1,NA,NA,TRBV10-3,CAISESSSNEQFF,TGTGCCATCAGTGAGTCTTCTAGCAATGAGCAGTTCTTC
14,TRBJ1-1,NA,NA,TRBV5-1,CASSLRRGDTEAFF,TGCGCCAGCAGCCTCCGCAGGGGCGACACTGAAGCTTTCTTT
14,TRBJ2-7,NA,few,TRBV2,CASSAGQAFTEQYF,TGTGCCAGCAGTGCTGGGCAGGCCTTCACCGAGCAGTACTTC
15,TRBJ1-5,NA,NA,TRBV5-6,CASSLGPGGNQPQHF,TGTGCCAGCAGCTTGGGTCCCGGGGGCAATCAGCCCCAGCATTTT
16,TRBJ2-2,TRBD1,NA,TRBV4-2,CASNSGQLMNTGELFF,TGTGCCAGCAATTCGGGACAGCTCATGAACACCGGGGAGCTGTTTTTT
11,TRBJ2-3,NA,NA,TRBV29-1,CSVRVADTQYF,TGCAGCGTCAGGGTGGCAGATACGCAGTATTTT
14,TRBJ2-7,NA,few,TRBV2,CASTLDRSPGEQYF,TGTGCCAGCACCCTCGACAGGTCCCCTGGCGAGCAGTACTTC
15,TRBJ2-7,TRBD1,NA,TRBV6-5,CASSYPTGGTYEQYF,TGTGCCAGCAGTTACCCGACAGGGGGAACCTACGAGCAGTACTTC
14,TRBJ2-7,TRBD1,NA,TRBV5-1,CASSQGQGFYEQYF,TGCGCCAGCAGCCAGGGACAGGGGTTCTACGAGCAGTACTTC
16,TRBJ2-1,TRBD2,NA,TRBV5-4,CASSLPLAGGLVEQFF,TGTGCCAGCAGCTTGCCTCTAGCGGGGGGGTTGGTTGAGCAGTTCTTC
13,TRBJ1-5,NA,NA,TRBV5-4,CASSSGGNQPQHF,TGTGCCAGCAGTTCGGGGGGGAATCAGCCCCAGCATTTT
17,TRBJ1-2,TRBD1,NA,TRBV15,CATSRGPPRGTGYGYTF,TGTGCCACCAGCAGAGGCCCCCCCAGGGGGACGGGCTATGGCTACACCTTC
16,TRBJ2-2,NA,NA,TRBV9,CASSVAASANTGELFF,TGTGCCAGCAGCGTAGCGGCAAGCGCGAACACCGGGGAGCTGTTTTTT
17,TRBJ1-2,TRBD1,NA,TRBV9,CASSIGQGAPVNYGYTF,TGTGCCAGCAGCATCGGACAGGGGGCCCCAGTTAACTATGGCTACACCTTC
11,TRBJ2-3,NA,NA,TRBV18,CASSAGDTQYF,TGTGCCAGCTCCGCGGGAGATACGCAGTATTTT
14,TRBJ2-5,NA,once,TRBV5-1,CASRMTVSQETQYF,TGCGCCAGCAGGATGACAGTAAGCCAAGAGACCCAGTACTTC
14,TRBJ2-3,NA,NA,TRBV5-4,CATRRAGSTDTQYF,TGTGCCACCCGCCGGGCGGGGAGCACAGATACGCAGTATTTT
12,TRBJ2-4,NA,NA,TRBV5-6,CASSRDTNIQYF,TGTGCCAGCAGCCGGGACACAAACATTCAGTACTTC
16,TRBJ2-7,TRBD1,NA,TRBV7-6,CASSLEGTGTTYEQYF,TGTGCCAGCAGCTTAGAGGGGACAGGCACAACCTACGAGCAGTACTTC
13,TRBJ2-7,TRBD1,few,TRBV7-9,CASSLKGACEQYF,TGTGCCAGCAGCTTAAAGGGGGCATGCGAGCAGTACTTC
14,TRBJ1-1,NA,NA,TRBV27,CASSFSGRFTEAFF,TGTGCCAGCAGTTTTTCAGGGCGTTTCACTGAAGCTTTCTTT
14,TRBJ2-3,NA,few,TRBV29-1,CSVDKPQGTDTQYF,TGCAGCGTTGATAAGCCTCAGGGAACAGATACGCAGTATTTT
15,TRBJ2-7,NA,NA,TRBV7-9,CASSARTITGNEQYF,TGTGCCAGCAGCGCCCGGACGATAACCGGGAACGAGCAGTACTTC
15,TRBJ1-2,NA,NA,TRBV6-6,CASSSNRVANYGYTF,TGTGCCAGCAGTTCGAACAGGGTAGCAAACTATGGCTACACCTTC
14,TRBJ2-5,NA,few,TRBV10-3,CAISEPRREETQYF,TGTGCCATCAGTGAACCCCGCAGGGAAGAGACCCAGTACTTC
14,TRBJ1-5,NA,few,TRBV6-1,CASSEAGTNQPQHF,TGTGCCAGCAGTGAAGCAGGGACAAATCAGCCCCAGCATTTT